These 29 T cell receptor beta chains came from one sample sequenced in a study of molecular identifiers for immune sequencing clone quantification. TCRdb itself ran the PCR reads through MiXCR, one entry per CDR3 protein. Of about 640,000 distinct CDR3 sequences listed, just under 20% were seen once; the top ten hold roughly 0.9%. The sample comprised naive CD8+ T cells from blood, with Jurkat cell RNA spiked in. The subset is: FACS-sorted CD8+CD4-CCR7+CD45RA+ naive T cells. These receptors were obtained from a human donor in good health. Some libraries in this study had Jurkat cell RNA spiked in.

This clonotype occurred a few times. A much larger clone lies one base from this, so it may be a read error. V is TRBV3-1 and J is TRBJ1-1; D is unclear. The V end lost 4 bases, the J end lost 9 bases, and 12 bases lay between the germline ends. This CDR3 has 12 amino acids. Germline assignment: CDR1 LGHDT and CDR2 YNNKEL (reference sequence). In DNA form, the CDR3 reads TGTGCCAGCAGCCCCGAGCCGAGTCAAGCTTTCTTT. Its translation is CASSPEPSQAFF.

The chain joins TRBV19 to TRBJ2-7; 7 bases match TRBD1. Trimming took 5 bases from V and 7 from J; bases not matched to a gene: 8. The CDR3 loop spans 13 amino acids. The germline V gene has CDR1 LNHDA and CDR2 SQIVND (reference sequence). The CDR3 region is CASSPSTGREQYF. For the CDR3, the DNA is TGTGCCAGTAGTCCCTCGACAGGGCGGGAGCAGTACTTC.

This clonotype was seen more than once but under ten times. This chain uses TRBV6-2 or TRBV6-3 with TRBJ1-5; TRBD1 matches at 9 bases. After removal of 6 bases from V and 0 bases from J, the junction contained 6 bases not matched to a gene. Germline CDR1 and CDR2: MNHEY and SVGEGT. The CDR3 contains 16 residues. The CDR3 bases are TGTGCCAGCAGCCTCGGGACAGGGACTAGCAATCAGCCCCAGCATTTT. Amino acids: CASSLGTGTSNQPQHF.

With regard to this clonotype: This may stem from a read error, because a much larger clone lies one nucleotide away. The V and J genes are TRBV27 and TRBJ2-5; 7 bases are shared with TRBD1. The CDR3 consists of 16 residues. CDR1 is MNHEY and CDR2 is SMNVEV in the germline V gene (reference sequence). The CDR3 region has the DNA TGTGCCAGCAGTTCTCAGGGGGTGGAGTACCAAGAGACCCAGTGCTTC. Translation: CASSSQGVEYQETQCF.

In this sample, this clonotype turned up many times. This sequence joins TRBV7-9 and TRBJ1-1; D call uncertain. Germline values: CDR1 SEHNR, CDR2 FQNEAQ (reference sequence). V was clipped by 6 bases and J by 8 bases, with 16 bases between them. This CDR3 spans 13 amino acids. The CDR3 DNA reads TGTGCCAGCAGAGTAGATGGGGTGGAAGAAGCTTTCTTT. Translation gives CASRVDGVEEAFF.

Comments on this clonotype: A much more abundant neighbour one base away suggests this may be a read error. The CDR3 reads CASSVVEYQETQYF. The CDR3, as DNA: TGTGCCAGCAGCGTAGTTGAGTACCAAGAGACCCAGTACTTC. The chain joins TRBV9 to TRBJ2-5; D is undetermined. Germline CDR1 reads SGDLS; CDR2 reads YYNGEE. The CDR3 consists of 14 residues. V gave up 0 bases and J gave up 0 bases, with 6 bases separating them.

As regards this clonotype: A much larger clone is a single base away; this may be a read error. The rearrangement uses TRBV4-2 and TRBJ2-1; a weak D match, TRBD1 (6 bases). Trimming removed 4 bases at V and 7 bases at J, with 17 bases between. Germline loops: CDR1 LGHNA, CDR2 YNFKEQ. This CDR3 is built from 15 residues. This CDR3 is CASSPGRGHGNEQFF. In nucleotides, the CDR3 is TGTGCCAGCAGCCCCGGCAGGGGACACGGGAATGAGCAGTTCTTC.

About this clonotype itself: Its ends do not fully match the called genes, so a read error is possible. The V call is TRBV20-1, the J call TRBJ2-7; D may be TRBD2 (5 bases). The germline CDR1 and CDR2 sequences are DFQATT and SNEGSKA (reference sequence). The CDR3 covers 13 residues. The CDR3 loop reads CSARKKTTYVQYF. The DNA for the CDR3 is TGCAGTGCTAGGAAAAAGACTACTTACGTGCAGTATTTC.

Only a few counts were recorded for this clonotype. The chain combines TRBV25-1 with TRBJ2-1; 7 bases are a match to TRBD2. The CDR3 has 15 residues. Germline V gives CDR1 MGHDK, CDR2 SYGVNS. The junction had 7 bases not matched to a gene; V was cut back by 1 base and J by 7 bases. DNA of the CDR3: TGTGCCAGCAGTGAATGGGGGGGAGTACAGAATGAGCAGTTCTTC. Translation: CASSEWGGVQNEQFF.

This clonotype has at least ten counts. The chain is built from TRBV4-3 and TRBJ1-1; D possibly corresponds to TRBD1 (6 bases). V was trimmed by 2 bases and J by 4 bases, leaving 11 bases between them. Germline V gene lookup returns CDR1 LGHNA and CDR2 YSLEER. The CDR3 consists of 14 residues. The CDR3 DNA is TGCGCCAGCAGCCAACCGGGACATGGCACTGAAGCTTTCTTT. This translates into CASSQPGHGTEAFF.

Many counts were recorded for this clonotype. The CDR3 is CASSLVDYEQYF. The DNA of the CDR3 is TGTGCCAGCAGCTTAGTGGATTACGAGCAGTACTTC. The chain couples TRBV7-8 to TRBJ2-7, with unresolved D. This CDR3 is 12 amino acids long. Trimming removed 1 base at V and 4 bases at J, with 5 bases between. Germline V CDR1 and CDR2: SGHVS, FQNEAQ.

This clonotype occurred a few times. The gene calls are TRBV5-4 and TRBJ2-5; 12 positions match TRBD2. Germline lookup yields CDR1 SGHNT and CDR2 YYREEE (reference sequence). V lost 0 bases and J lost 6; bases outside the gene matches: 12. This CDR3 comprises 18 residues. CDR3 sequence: CASSLEFLSTSGRQTQYF. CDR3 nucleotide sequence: TGTGCCAGCAGCTTGGAATTCCTGTCGACTAGCGGGAGACAGACCCAGTACTTC.

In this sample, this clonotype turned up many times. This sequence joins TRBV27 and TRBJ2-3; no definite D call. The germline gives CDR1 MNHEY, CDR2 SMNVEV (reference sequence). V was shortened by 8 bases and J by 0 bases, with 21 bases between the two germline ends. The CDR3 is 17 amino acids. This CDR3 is CASGPLDRLTSTDTQYF. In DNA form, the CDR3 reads TGTGCCAGCGGCCCTTTGGACCGATTAACTAGCACAGATACGCAGTATTTT.

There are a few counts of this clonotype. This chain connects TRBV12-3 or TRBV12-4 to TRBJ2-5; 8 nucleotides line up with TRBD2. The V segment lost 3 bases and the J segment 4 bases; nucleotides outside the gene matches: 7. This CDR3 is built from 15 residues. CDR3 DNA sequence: TGTGCCAGCAGTTTTAGGCTAGCGGGTGGAGAGACCCAGTACTTC. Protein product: CASSFRLAGGETQYF.

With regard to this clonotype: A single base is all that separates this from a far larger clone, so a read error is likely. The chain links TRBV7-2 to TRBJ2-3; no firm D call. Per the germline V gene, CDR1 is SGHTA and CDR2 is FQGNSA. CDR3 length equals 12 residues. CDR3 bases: TGTGCCAGCAGCTCGGCAACAGATACGCGGTATTTT. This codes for CASSSATDTRYF.

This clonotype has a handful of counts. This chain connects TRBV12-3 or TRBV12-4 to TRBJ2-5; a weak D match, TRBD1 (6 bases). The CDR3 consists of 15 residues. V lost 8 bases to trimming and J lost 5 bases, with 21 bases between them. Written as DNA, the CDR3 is TGTGCCAGCGGTTCGGTTCAGGGGCGGAGGGAGACCCAGTACTTC. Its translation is CASGSVQGRRETQYF.

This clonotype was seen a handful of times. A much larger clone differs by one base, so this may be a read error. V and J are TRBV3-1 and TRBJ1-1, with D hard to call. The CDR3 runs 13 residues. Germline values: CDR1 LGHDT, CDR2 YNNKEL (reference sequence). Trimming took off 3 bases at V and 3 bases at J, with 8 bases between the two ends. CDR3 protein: CASSQFAHTEAFF. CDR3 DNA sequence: TGTGCCAGCAGCCAGTTTGCCCACACTGAAGCTTTCTTT.

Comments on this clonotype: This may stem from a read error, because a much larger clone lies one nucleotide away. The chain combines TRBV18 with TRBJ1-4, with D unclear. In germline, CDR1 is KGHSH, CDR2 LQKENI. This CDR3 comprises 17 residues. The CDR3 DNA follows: TGTGCCAGCTCACCTACGAGGACGGTTGCAACTAATGAAAAACTGTGTTTT. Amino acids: CASSPTRTVATNEKLCF.

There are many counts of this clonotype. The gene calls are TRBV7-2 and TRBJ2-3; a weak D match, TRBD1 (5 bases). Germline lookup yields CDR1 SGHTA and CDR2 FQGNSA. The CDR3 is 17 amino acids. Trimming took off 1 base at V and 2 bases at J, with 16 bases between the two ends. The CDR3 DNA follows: TGTGCCAGCAGCTTAGGTCCCAGGGCCATACTCACAGATACGCAGTATTTT. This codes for CASSLGPRAILTDTQYF.

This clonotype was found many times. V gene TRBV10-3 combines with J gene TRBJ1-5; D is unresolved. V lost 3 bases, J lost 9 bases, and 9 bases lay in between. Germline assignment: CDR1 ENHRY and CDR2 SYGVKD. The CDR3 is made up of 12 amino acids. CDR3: CAISDGGGPQHF. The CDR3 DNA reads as TGTGCCATCAGTGACGGCGGCGGGCCCCAGCATTTT.

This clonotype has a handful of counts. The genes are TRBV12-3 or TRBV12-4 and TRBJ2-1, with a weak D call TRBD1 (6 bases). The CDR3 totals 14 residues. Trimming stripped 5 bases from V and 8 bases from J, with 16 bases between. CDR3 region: CASSPRDQGYEQFF. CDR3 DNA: TGTGCCAGCAGTCCCAGAGACCAGGGGTATGAGCAGTTCTTC.

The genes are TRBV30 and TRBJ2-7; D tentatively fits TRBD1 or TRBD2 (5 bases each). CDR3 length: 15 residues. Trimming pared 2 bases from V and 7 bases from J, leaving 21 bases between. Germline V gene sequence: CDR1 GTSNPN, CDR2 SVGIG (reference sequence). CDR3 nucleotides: TGTGCCTGGAGTTCCGGGACGCAAGTGCTGGAGGAGCAGTACTTC. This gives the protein CAWSSGTQVLEEQYF. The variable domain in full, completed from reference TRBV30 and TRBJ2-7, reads SQTIHQWPATLVQPVGSPLSLECTVEGTSNPNLYWYRQAAGRGLQLLFYSVGIGQISSEVPQNLSASRPQDRQFILSSKKLLLSDSGFYLCAWSSGTQVLEEQYFGPGTRLTVT.

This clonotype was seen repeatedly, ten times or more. The CDR3 nucleotides read TGCAGTGCTAGAGACCCCTCGGTCGCTGAAGCTTTCTTT. Translating gives CSARDPSVAEAFF. V usage is TRBV20-1 and J usage is TRBJ1-1; D is undetermined. The CDR3 is 13 residues long. Trimming cost V 0 bases and J 6 bases, with 11 bases left between them. CDR1 and CDR2 (germline): DFQATT, SNEGSKA (reference sequence).

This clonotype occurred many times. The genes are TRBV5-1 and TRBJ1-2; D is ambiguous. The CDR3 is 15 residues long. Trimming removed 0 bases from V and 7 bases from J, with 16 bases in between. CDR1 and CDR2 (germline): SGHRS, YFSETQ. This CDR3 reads CASSLGLDTEAGYTF. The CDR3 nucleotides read TGCGCCAGCAGCTTGGGCCTTGACACAGAAGCTGGCTACACCTTC. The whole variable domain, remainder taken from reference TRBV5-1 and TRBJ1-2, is KAGVTQTPRYLIKTRGQQVTLSCSPISGHRSVSWYQQTPGQGLQFLFEYFSETQRNKGNFPGRFSGRQFSNSRSEMNVSTLELGDSALYLCASSLGLDTEAGYTFGSGTRLTVV.

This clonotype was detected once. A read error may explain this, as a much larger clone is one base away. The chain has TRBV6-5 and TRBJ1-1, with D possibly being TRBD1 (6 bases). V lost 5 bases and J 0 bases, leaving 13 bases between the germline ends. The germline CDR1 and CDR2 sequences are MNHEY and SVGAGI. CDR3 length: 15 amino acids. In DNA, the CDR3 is TGTGCCAGCAGTACGCCCGGGACAATGAACACTGAAGCTTTCTTT. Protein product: CASSTPGTMNTEAFF.

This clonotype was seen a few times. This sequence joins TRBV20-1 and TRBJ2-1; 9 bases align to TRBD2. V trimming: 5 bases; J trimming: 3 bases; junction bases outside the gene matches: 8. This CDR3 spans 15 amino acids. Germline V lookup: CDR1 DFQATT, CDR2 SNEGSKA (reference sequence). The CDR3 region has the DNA TGCAGTGCTCGATCCGGGACTAGCCGCTACAATGAGCAGTTCTTC. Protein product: CSARSGTSRYNEQFF.

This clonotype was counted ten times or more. This CDR3 reads CSVRVDTQYF. CDR3 DNA: TGCAGCGTCAGGGTAGATACGCAGTATTTT. The chain has TRBV29-1 and TRBJ2-3; D might be TRBD1 (5 bases). In germline, CDR1 is SQVTM, CDR2 ANQGSEA. CDR3 length: 10 amino acids. V lost 6 bases, J lost 5 bases, and 6 bases lay in between.

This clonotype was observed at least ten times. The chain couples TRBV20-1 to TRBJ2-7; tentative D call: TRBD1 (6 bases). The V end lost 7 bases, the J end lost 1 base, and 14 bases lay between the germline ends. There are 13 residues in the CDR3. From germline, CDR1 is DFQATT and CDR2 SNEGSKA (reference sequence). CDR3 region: CSVPQGQSYEQYF. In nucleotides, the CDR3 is TGCAGTGTCCCCCAGGGACAATCCTACGAGCAGTACTTC.

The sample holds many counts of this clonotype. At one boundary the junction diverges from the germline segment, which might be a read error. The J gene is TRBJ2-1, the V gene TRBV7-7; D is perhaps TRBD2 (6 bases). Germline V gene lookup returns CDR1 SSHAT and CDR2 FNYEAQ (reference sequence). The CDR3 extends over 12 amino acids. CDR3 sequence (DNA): TGTGCTAGCAGCCCAGGGACTGGTGAGCAGTTCTTC. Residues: CASSPGTGEQFF.